The subject of this entry is one TCR beta chain. Per the original data handling: Scientists estimated how many nucleated cells there were by amplifying reference gene primers. Only in-frame clones appear in the TCRdb table, and some are missing; sequencing was by immunoSEQ multiplex PCR. V, J and clone size were drawn from that table, and D and trimming were deduced from the DNA. The sample shows approximately 190,000 clones, more than 75% of them seen only once. The CDR3 runs to 14 residues. Germline V gives CDR1 LGHDT, CDR2 YNNKEL (reference sequence). Trimming took 2 bases from V and 4 from J, leaving 11 bases between them. The sample is drawn from a study of blood T cell repertoires in COVID-19. Study at large: Spain, Italy and the United States supplied samples that represented acute and convalescent COVID-19. T cells, B-cell-depleted T cells, or PBMCs provided the cDNA or gDNA that served as material.

The sample was peripheral blood. This TCR was sampled from a middle-aged man with active or convalescent COVID-19. This chain links TRBV3-1 (or the pseudogene TRBV3-2) with TRBJ1-2, with D hard to call. The CDR3 spells CASSQSRPTYGYTF. As DNA, the CDR3 is TGTGCCAGCAGCCAATCGCGGCCCACCTATGGCTACACCTTC.